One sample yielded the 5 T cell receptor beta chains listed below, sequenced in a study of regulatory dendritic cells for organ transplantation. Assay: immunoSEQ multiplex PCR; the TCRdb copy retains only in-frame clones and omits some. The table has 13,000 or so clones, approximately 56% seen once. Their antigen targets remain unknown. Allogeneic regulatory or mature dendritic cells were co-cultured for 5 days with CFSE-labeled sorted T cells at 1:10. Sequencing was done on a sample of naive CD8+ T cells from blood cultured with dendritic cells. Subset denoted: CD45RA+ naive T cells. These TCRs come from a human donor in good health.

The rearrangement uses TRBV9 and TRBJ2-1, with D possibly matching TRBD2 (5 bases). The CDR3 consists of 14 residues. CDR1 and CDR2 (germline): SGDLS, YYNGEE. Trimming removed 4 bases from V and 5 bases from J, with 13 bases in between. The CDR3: CASSPRTQHNEQFF. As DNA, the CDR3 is TGTGCCAGCAGCCCCCGGACTCAGCACAATGAGCAGTTCTTC.

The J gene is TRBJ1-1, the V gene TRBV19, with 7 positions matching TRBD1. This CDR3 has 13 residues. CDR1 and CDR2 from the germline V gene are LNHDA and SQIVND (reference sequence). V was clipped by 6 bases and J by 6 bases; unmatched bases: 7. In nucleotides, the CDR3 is TGTGCCAGTAGGTTCCCCAGGGGGGCTGAAGCTTTCTTT. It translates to CASRFPRGAEAFF.

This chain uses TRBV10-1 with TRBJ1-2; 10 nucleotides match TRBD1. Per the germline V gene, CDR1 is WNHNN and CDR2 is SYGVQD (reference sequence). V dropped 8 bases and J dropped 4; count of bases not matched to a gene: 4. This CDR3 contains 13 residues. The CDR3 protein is CASFRQGAYGYTF. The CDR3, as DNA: TGCGCCAGCTTCCGACAGGGGGCCTATGGCTACACCTTC.

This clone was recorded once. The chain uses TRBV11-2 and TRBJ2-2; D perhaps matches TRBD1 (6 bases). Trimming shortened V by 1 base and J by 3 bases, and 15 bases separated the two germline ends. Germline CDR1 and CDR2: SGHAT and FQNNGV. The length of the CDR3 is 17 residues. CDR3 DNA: TGTGCCAGCAGCTTAGTAACGTCTGGGGGCGACACCGGGGAGCTGTTTTTT. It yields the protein CASSLVTSGGDTGELFF.

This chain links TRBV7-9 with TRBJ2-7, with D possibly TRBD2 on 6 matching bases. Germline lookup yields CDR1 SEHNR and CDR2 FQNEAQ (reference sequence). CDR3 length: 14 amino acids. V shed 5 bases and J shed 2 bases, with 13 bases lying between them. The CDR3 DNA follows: TGTGCCAGCAGCCCGACCGGGGGTCCCTACGAGCAGTACTTC. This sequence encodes CASSPTGGPYEQYF. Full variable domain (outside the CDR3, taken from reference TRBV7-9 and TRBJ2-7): DTGVSQNPRHKITKRGQNVTFRCDPISEHNRLYWYRQTLGQGPEFLTYFQNEAQLEKSRLLSDRFSAERPKGSFSTLEIQRTEQGDSAMYLCASSPTGGPYEQYFGPGTRLTVT.